A single sample gave rise to the 6 T cell receptor beta chains below, sequenced in a study of CD8 T cells in Susac syndrome. RNA amounts of roughly 0.5 to 1 ug underwent reverse transcription with random hexamers. TCRdb re-called the immunoSEQ multiplex PCR reads through MiXCR, storing one row per CDR3 protein. The repertoire consists of roughly 120,000 distinct CDR3 sequences, with more than 85% occurring once and the leading ten covering approximately 0.093%. Sequenced sample: CD4+ T cells from PBMCs. These receptors were obtained from a human donor with multiple sclerosis.

This clonotype was recorded once. The chain uses TRBV30 and TRBJ2-3; D may match TRBD1 or TRBD2 (6 bases each). Germline CDR1 and CDR2: GTSNPN and SVGIG (reference sequence). The CDR3 consists of 12 residues. V lost 3 bases and J 11 bases, leaving 15 bases between the germline ends. The CDR3 sequence: CAWSPGAYRQYF. The DNA of the CDR3 is TGTGCCTGGAGCCCGGGGGCCTATAGGCAGTATTTT.

The chain employs TRBV24-1 and TRBJ2-5, with D perhaps given as TRBD1 or TRBD2 (6 bases each). There are 13 residues in the CDR3. V dropped 12 bases and J dropped 3 bases, with 16 bases sitting between them. Germline loops: CDR1 KGHDR, CDR2 SFDVKD. Here the CDR3 DNA reads TGTGCCTCTGGATCCGGGGGCGAAGAGACCCAGTACTTC. Protein: CASGSGGEETQYF.

V and J are TRBV29-1 and TRBJ1-4, with D unresolved. The CDR3 totals 11 residues. Germline V gene data show CDR1 as SQVTM and CDR2 as ANQGSEA. Trimming stripped 2 bases from V and 5 bases from J, with 3 bases between. DNA of the CDR3: TGCAGCGTTGAAACAAATGAAAAACTGTTTTTT. This encodes CSVETNEKLFF.

The chain carries TRBV20-1 and TRBJ2-1; 8 positions agree with TRBD2. CDR1 DFQATT and CDR2 SNEGSKA come from the germline V gene (reference sequence). This CDR3 has 14 residues. V was pared by 1 base and J by 4 bases, with 3 bases of the junction left unmatched. CDR3 coding DNA: TGCAGTGCTAGAGCGGGGGGGGGATACAATGAGCAGTTCTTC. This translates into CSARAGGGYNEQFF.

The chain recombines TRBV5-4 with TRBJ2-1; D possibly uses TRBD1 or TRBD2 (6 bases each). CDR3 length: 18 residues. V was shortened by 3 bases and J by 5 bases, with 24 bases between the two germline ends. Germline lookup yields CDR1 SGHNT and CDR2 YYREEE (reference sequence). CDR3 region: CASSSTTWGAGSNNEQFF. The CDR3 nucleotides are TGTGCCAGCAGCTCGACGACGTGGGGGGCTGGGTCAAACAATGAGCAGTTCTTC.

V and J are TRBV6-2 or TRBV6-3 and TRBJ1-1, with D possibly TRBD1 on 6 matching bases. The germline V and J ends were trimmed by 2 bases and 2 bases, with 21 bases remaining between them. CDR3 size: 18 residues. In germline, CDR1 is MNHEY, CDR2 SVGEGT. CDR3 bases: TGTGCCAGCAGTTACCACCAGGACAGCGTAAGTTTTAACACTGAAGCTTTCTTT. Amino acids: CASSYHQDSVSFNTEAFF.